This TCR beta chain was identified during a study of low-dose radiotherapy and immunotherapy resistance in tumors. Whole-study context: On an every-two-weeks schedule, patients received intravenous nivolumab 240 mg, along with ipilimumab 1 mg/kg every six weeks.

Advanced solid tumors lacking tumor-infiltrating lymphocytes were present in eligible patients. The CDR3 contains 16 residues. Losses at the gene ends were 3 bases for V and 0 bases for J; bases not matched to a gene: 7. The germline CDR1 and CDR2 sequences are SGHAT and FQNNGV. Primers targeting TRAV and TRBV primed first-strand cDNA, covering alpha and beta chains. Using a constant-region primer together with a V-primer adapter, TCRs were subjected to 15 to 20 PCR cycles of amplification. mRNA, after isolation, was amplified by in vitro transcription. TCRdb analysed the reads with MiXCR anew, one entry per CDR3 protein. Of about 13,000 distinct CDR3 sequences in the sample, 65% to 75% were seen once. In this sample, this clonotype turned up a few times.

The source is a human donor with advanced metastatic prostate, ovarian, gallbladder or colorectal cancer (not recorded which). This table probably holds off-target reads from a library built for another chain. The chain employs TRBV11-2 and TRBJ1-1, with TRBD1 identical over 7 bases. CDR3 DNA sequence: TGTGCCAGCAGCTTCCTTGCAGGGGGAATGAACACTGAAGCTTTCTTT. This translates into CASSFLAGGMNTEAFF.